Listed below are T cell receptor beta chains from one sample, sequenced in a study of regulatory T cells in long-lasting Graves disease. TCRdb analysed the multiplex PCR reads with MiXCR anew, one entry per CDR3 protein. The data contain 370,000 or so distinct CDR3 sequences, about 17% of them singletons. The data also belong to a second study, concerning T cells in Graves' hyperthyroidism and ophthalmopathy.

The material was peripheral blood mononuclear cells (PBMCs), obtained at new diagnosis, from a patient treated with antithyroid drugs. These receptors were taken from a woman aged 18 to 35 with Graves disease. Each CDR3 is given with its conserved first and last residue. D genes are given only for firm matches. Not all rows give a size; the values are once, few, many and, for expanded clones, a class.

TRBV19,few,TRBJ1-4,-,TGTGCCAGTAGGGGGACAACCAGCGGTGAAAAACTGTTTTTT,CASRGTTSGEKLFF
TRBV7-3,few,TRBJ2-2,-,TGTGCCAGCAGCTTAACGCCCTCTAGCGCTGGCGGGGAGCTGTTTTTT,CASSLTPSSAGGELFF
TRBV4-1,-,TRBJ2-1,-,TGCGCCAGCAGCCAAGTAAACAGGAGATACAATGAGCAGTTCTTC,CASSQVNRRYNEQFF
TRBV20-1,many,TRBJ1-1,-,TGCAGTGCTGACCCCATTGGGGCGAACACTGAAGCTTTCTTT,CSADPIGANTEAFF
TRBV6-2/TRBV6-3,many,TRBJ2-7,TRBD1,TGTGCCAGCAGTTCGGGACAGGTCTCCTACGAGCAGTACTTC,CASSSGQVSYEQYF
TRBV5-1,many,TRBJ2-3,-,TGCGCCAGCAGCTTGCTTTCTAGTAGTGGCACAGATACGCAGTATTTT,CASSLLSSSGTDTQYF
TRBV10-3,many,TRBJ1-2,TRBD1,TGTGCCATCAGTGATCTAGGGGTCCCCACAGGGGGCAATGGCTACACCTTC,CAISDLGVPTGGNGYTF
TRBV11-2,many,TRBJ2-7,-,TGTGCCAGCAGCGTGGGGACCGCATGGGAGCAGTACTTC,CASSVGTAWEQYF
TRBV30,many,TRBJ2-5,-,TGTGCCTGGAGTGCCCAGGAAGAGACCCAGTACTTC,CAWSAQEETQYF
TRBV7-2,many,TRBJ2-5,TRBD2,TGTGCCAGCACCGGACTAGCGGGAGTGGAGACCCAGTACTTC,CASTGLAGVETQYF
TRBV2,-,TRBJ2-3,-,TGTGCCAGCAGCCGACTGGGCACAGATACGCAGTATTTT,CASSRLGTDTQYF
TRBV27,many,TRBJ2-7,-,TGTGCCAGCGCTCCCGGAGGGAGCTCCTACGAGCAGTACTTC,CASAPGGSSYEQYF
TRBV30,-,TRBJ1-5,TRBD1,TGTGCCTGGAGTGTAGGGACAGGTACATTCGAGCAGCCCCAGCATTTT,CAWSVGTGTFEQPQHF
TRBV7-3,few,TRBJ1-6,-,TGTGCCAGCAGCTTCAGAGGGCAGAATTCACCCCTCCACTTT,CASSFRGQNSPLHF
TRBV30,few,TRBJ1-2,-,TGTGCCTGGACCGGATCGGATGGCTACACCTTC,CAWTGSDGYTF
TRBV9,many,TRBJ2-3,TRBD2,TGTGCCAGCAGCCTCAATAGCGGGGACACAGATACGCAGTATTTT,CASSLNSGDTDTQYF
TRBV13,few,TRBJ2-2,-,TGTGCCAGCAGCCCGGGACCCAGGACCGGGGAGCTGTTTTTT,CASSPGPRTGELFF
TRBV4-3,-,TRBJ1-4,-,TGCGCCAGCAGCCAAGTAGGATCGGGGCCAACTAATGAAAAACTGTTTTTT,CASSQVGSGPTNEKLFF
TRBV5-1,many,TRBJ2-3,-,TGCGCCAGCAGCTTGGACAGACCGACCGATTCGTATTTT,CASSLDRPTDSYF
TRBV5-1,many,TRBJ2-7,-,TGCGCCAGCAGCTTGGACATTAGCACAACCTACGAGCAGTACTTC,CASSLDISTTYEQYF
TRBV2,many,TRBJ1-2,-,TGTGCCAGACCTAGTAGAGAGAAGGGCTACACCTTC,CARPSREKGYTF
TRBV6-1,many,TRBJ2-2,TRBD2,TGTGCCAGCCAACCTAGCGGGAGGGGGACCGGGGAGCTGTTTTTT,CASQPSGRGTGELFF
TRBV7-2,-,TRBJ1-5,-,TGTGCCAGCAGCACAACACAGGGAAACCGTCAGCCCCAGCATTTT,CASSTTQGNRQPQHF
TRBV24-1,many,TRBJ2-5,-,TGTGCCACCGGTGGGCACGAAGAGACCCAGTACTTC,CATGGHEETQYF
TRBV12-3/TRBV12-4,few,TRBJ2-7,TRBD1,TGTGCCAGCAGCCCGCCGAGGACAGGTACCTACGAGCAGTACTTC,CASSPPRTGTYEQYF
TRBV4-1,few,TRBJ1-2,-,TGCGCCAGCAGCCAAGAGGGAGGGGGGAACTATGGCTACACCTTC,CASSQEGGGNYGYTF
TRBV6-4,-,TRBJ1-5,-,TGTGCCAGCAGTGAAGATGAGGGAGGGTTTCAGCCCCAGCATTTT,CASSEDEGGFQPQHF
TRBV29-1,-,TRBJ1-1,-,TGCAGCGTTGAAGATCGGTGGGGTACTGAAGCTTTCTTT,CSVEDRWGTEAFF
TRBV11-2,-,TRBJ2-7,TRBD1,TGTGCCAGCAGAAGGGGACAGGGCCTCGAGCAGTACTTC,CASRRGQGLEQYF
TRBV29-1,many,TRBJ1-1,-,TGCAGCGTTCTCTGGGGCACTGAAGCTTTCTTT,CSVLWGTEAFF
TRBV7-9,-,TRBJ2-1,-,TGTGCCAGCAGCCCCGTTCTAGCGAACAATGAGCAGTTCTTC,CASSPVLANNEQFF
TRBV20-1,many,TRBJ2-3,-,TGCAGTCCCGTCGACTCCCCCAACACAGATACGCAGTATTTT,CSPVDSPNTDTQYF
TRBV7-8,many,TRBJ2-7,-,TGTGCCAGCAGCTTAGCGCCCATAGGGCACTCCTACGAGCAGTACTTC,CASSLAPIGHSYEQYF
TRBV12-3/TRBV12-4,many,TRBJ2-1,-,TGTGCCAGCAGTTTTACCGGGGGCTACAATGAGCAGTTCTTC,CASSFTGGYNEQFF
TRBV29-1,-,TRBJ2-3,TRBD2,TGCAGCGTTGATGGGTTGAGAGGCGGGGGGGTAGCAGATACGCAGTATTTT,CSVDGLRGGGVADTQYF
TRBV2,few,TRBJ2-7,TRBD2,TGTGCCGGGGGCACTAGCGGAAACTACGAGCAGTACTTC,CAGGTSGNYEQYF
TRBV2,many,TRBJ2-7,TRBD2,TGTGCCAGCAAGCCGGGACTAGAGGTCCAGTACTTC,CASKPGLEVQYF
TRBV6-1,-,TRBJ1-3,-,TGTGCCAGCAGTGAAGTTCCTGGAAACACCATATATTTT,CASSEVPGNTIYF
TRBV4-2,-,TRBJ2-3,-,TGTGCCAGCAGCCAAACGATAAAGAGCACAGATACGCAGTATTTT,CASSQTIKSTDTQYF
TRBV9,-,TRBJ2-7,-,TGTGCCAGCAGCGTAGGTAGTAGCGTCTACGAGCAGTACTTC,CASSVGSSVYEQYF
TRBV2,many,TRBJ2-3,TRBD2,TGTGCCAGCAGTGAAGGCGTGACTAGCGGGAGGGTTGCGCAGTATTTT,CASSEGVTSGRVAQYF
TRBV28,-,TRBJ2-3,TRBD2,TGTGCCAGCAGTTCCATTCCGGGACTAGCGGGAGAGAGGACAGATACGCAGTATTTT,CASSSIPGLAGERTDTQYF
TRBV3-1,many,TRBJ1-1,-,TGTGCCAGCAGCCAGAATACTATGGGCACTGAAGCTTTCTTT,CASSQNTMGTEAFF
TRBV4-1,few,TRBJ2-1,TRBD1,TGCGCCAGCAGCCAAGCCGGGACAGGGGGCTACAATGAGCAGTTCTTC,CASSQAGTGGYNEQFF
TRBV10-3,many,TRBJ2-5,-,TGTGCCATCAGTGAGACGGGCGCGGCAGGAGAGACCCAGTACTTC,CAISETGAAGETQYF
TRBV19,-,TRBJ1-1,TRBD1,TGTGCCAGTAGTCTGACGGACAGGGAACTCATGAACACTGAAGCTTTCTTT,CASSLTDRELMNTEAFF
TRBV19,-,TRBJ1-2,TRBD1,TGTGCCAGTAGTGCCTATGGACAGGGCAACTCTAACTATGGCTACACCTTC,CASSAYGQGNSNYGYTF
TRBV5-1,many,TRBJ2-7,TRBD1,TGCGCCAGCAGCACAGGGGGCGAGCAGTACTTC,CASSTGGEQYF
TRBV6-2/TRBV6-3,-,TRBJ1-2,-,TGTGCCAGCAGCTCTTACGAGCGTGACTACACCTTC,CASSSYERDYTF
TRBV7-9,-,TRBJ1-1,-,TGTGCCATCAAGGCTGAAGCTTTCTTT,CAIKAEAFF
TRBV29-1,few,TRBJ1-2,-,TGCAGCGTTGCCCCACCCCTACAGTTGTTCAAATCGGGGGCTGGCTATGGCTACACCTTC,CSVAPPLQLFKSGAGYGYTF
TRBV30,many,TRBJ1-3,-,TGTGCCTGGAGTGACTGGGGAGGGGGCTCTGGAAACACCATATATTTT,CAWSDWGGGSGNTIYF